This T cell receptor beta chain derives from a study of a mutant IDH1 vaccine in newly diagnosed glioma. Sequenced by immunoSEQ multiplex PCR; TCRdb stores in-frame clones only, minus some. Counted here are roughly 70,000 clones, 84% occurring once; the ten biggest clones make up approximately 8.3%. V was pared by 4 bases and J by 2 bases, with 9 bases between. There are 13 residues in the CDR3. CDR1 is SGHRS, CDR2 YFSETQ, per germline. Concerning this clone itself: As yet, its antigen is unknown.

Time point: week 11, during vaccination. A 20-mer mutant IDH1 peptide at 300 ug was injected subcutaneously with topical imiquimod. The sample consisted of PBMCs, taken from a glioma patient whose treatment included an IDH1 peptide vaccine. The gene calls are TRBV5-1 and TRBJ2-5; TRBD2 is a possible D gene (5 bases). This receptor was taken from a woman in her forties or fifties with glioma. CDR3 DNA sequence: TGCGCCAGCAGCGCCGGCGGGCAAGAGACCCAGTACTTC. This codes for CASSAGGQETQYF. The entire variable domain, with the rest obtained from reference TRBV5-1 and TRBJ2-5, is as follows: KAGVTQTPRYLIKTRGQQVTLSCSPISGHRSVSWYQQTPGQGLQFLFEYFSETQRNKGNFPGRFSGRQFSNSRSEMNVSTLELGDSALYLCASSAGGQETQYFGPGTRLLVL.